This T cell receptor (beta chain) was captured in a study of blood T cell repertoires in COVID-19 (dated by TCRdb to the early 2020s). In the study overall: Samples from collaborators originated in the United States, Italy and Spain and spanned both the acute and convalescent phases of COVID-19. The repertoires were made available in a free public database intended to serve as a resource for research on the immune response to SARS-CoV-2. HLA class I and class II types, where available, came from metadata supplied by the sample provider rather than from assay-based typing. Sample metadata almost always included a de-identified subject ID, COVID-19 status, age in years and sex. The prospective study material was composed of cDNA or gDNA derived from T cells, B-cell-depleted T cells, or PBMCs. Samples were obtained from the ongoing ImmuneRACE study (first 160 participants) and from 1,000 to 1,500 subjects provided by 6 global collaborators. Deeply sampled blood TCRbeta repertoires from subjects exposed to, actively infected with, or recovered from COVID-19 were included in the dataset.

In Seattle, one collaborating source enrolled patients while the infection was active and tracked those patients longitudinally over the course of disease. The collaborating institutions used their own protocols to collect whole blood in K2EDTA tubes. For TCRbeta analysis, collaborators shipped samples as frozen whole blood, isolated PBMCs, or DNA extracted from either of those sample types. Broader findings and caveats from the paper: Clinical and demographic metadata were provided uncurated, with the amount varying by source and participant.

About this clone itself: No antigen is known for it. No much larger clone is present one base from it, and per-base qualities are unavailable.

TCRbeta CDR3 regions were amplified from genomic DNA by means of the immunoSEQ Assay, a bias-controlled multiplex PCR. Processing in the source paper ran as follows. Within the assay, amplification of reference gene primers was used to estimate how many nucleated cells each sample contained. Sequence reads were collapsed and filtered to measure the absolute abundance of every unique TCRbeta CDR3 rearrangement. For each sample, productive Simpson clonality was calculated by taking the square root of Simpson's diversity index across productive rearrangements. Held by TCRdb, this immuneACCESS table contains in-frame sequences only and omits some clones. Under half of the omission traces to an unresolved V gene where checked; the cause of the rest is unknown. The V and J calls and clone size are taken from that table; D and trimming were inferred from the DNA. Present in this sample are around 300,000 clones, about nine tenths of which were seen just once. The top ten clones comprise about 6% of the sample.

CDR1 LNHDA and CDR2 SQIVND were looked up in the germline V gene (reference sequence). The CDR3 goes from the cysteine to the phenylalanine over 15 residues. Only the CDR3 portion is preserved as DNA: 45 bases, with reading frame beginning at the first base. The germline ends are 21 bases apart after V is trimmed by 4 bases and J by 9 bases. Sequenced input: peripheral blood. The rearrangement joined TRBV19 to TRBJ1-2, with TRBD1 perhaps the D gene, on 6 matching bases. The receptor's source is a woman in her fifties or sixties with COVID-19, enrolled during active disease. This receptor carries the CDR3 CASSNTPRGHRSYTF. The sequenced DNA: TGTGCCAGTAGTAATACCCCACGGGGACATCGGAGCTACACCTTC.